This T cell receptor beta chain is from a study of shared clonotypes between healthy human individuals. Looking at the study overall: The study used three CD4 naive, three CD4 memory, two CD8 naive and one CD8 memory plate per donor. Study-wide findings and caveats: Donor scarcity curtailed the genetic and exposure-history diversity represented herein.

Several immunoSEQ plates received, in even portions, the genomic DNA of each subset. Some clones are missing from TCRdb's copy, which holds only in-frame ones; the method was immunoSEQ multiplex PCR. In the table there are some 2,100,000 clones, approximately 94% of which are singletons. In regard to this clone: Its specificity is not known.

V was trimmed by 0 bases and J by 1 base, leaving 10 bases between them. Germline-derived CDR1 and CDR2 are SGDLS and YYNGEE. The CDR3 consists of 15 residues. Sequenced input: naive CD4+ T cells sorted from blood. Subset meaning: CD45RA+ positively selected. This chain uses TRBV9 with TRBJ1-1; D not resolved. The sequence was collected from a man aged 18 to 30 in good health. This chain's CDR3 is CASSVVSSGNTEAFF. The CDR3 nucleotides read TGTGCCAGCAGCGTAGTTTCGTCAGGGAACACTGAAGCTTTCTTT.